The 3 T cell receptor beta chains in this list originate from one sample, sequenced in a study of blood T cell repertoires in COVID-19. Only in-frame clones appear in the TCRdb table, and some are missing; sequencing was by immunoSEQ multiplex PCR. The table includes over 100,000 clones, 82% detected once. The sequenced material came from peripheral blood. The receptors here all came from an older man with acute or convalescent COVID-19.

The chain uses TRBV5-1 and TRBJ1-4; 9 bases are a match to TRBD1. CDR1 and CDR2 (germline): SGHRS, YFSETQ. Trimming at V came to 4 bases and at J to 5 bases, leaving 6 bases not matched to a gene. This CDR3 spans 15 amino acids. In DNA, the CDR3 is TGCGCCAGCAGCGCGGGACAGGGACGAAATGAAAAACTGTTTTTT. It is translated as CASSAGQGRNEKLFF.

This clone was found a few times. This rearrangement joins TRBV6-2 or TRBV6-3 to TRBJ1-1; D remains unclear. Trimming shortened V by 0 bases and J by 3 bases, and 5 bases separated the two germline ends. The length of the CDR3 is 13 residues. Germline assignment: CDR1 MNHEY and CDR2 SVGEGT. The CDR3 is CASSYSRDTEAFF. The CDR3 coding sequence is TGTGCCAGCAGTTACTCGAGGGACACTGAAGCTTTCTTT.

V and J are TRBV7-2 and TRBJ2-1; 8 bases are a match to TRBD2. CDR3 size: 15 residues. V was clipped by 3 bases and J by 7 bases; unmatched bases: 8. Germline CDR1 reads SGHTA; CDR2 reads FQGNSA. CDR3 in amino acids: CASSFQAGVENEQFF. CDR3 nucleotides: TGTGCCAGCAGCTTTCAAGCGGGAGTGGAAAATGAGCAGTTCTTC.